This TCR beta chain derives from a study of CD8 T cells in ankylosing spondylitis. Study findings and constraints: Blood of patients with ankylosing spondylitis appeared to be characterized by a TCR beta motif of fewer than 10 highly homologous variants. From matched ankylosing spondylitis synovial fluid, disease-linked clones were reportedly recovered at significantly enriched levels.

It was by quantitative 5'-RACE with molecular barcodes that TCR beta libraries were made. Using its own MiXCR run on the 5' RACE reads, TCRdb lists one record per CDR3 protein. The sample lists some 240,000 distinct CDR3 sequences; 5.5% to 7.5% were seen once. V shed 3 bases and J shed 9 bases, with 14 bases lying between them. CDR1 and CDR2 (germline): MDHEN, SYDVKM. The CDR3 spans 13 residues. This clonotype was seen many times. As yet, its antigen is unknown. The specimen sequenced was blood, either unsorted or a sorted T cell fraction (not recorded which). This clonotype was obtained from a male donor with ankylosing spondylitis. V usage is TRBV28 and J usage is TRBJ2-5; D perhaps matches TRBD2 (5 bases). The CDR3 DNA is TGTGCCAGCAGTTTCGAGGGCATAGTGCCCCAGTACTTC. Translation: CASSFEGIVPQYF.